The 23 T cell receptor beta chains presented below share a single source sample, sequenced in a study of T cell repertoires in cytomegalovirus infection. TCRdb re-analysed the reads in MiXCR, keeping a single row per CDR3 protein. Of 510,000 or so distinct CDR3 sequences in the sample, less than 30% were seen once. Sample: PBMCs. The receptor set was obtained from a human donor in good health (CMV status not recorded). Some clones in this sample may be carry-over from other donors' samples.

The genes are TRBV7-9 and TRBJ1-4, with D perhaps matching TRBD1 (5 bases). V was pared by 4 bases and J by 5 bases, with 14 bases between. From germline, CDR1 is SEHNR and CDR2 FQNEAQ (reference sequence). The CDR3 loop spans 15 amino acids. The CDR3 DNA is TGTGCCAGCAGCTGGGACCGCGGAGGGAATGAAAAACTGTTTTTT. It specifies CASSWDRGGNEKLFF.

This clonotype was seen a few times. J is TRBJ2-3 and V is TRBV7-3, with 12 positions matching TRBD2. Germline loops: CDR1 SGHTA, CDR2 FQGTGA. V lost 4 bases, J lost 4 bases, and 9 bases stayed unmatched. The CDR3 totals 17 residues. CDR3 loop: CASSSPRLAGDPDTQYF. DNA for the CDR3: TGTGCCAGCAGCTCCCCCAGACTAGCGGGGGATCCAGATACGCAGTATTTT.

This clonotype showed up just a few times. The V and J genes are TRBV19 and TRBJ1-1; possible D gene TRBD1, 6 bases. This CDR3 contains 12 residues. The V end lost 4 bases, the J end lost 5 bases, and 8 bases lay between the germline ends. Germline loops: CDR1 LNHDA, CDR2 SQIVND (reference sequence). Here the CDR3 DNA reads TGTGCCAGTAGTACCGGACAGACTGAAGCTTTCTTT. Its translation: CASSTGQTEAFF.

V is TRBV6-2 or TRBV6-3 and J is TRBJ2-3, with 9 bases matching TRBD2. Losses at the gene ends were 5 bases for V and 13 bases for J; bases not matched to a gene: 7. Germline lookup yields CDR1 MNHEY and CDR2 SVGEGT. The CDR3 has 12 amino acids. CDR3 loop: CASSTPSGAKYF. The CDR3 DNA reads as TGTGCCAGCAGTACGCCTAGCGGGGCGAAGTATTTT.

This clonotype came up a few times. The rearrangement links TRBV11-3 to TRBJ1-5; D is ambiguous. This CDR3 comprises 13 residues. V lost 4 bases to trimming and J lost 0 bases, with 4 bases between them. The germline V gene has CDR1 SGHNT and CDR2 YENEEA. The CDR3 nucleotides are TGTGCCAGCAGCTCAGCTAGCAATCAGCCCCAGCATTTT. It encodes CASSSASNQPQHF.

The table lists this clonotype with a few counts. The chain has TRBV6-1 and TRBJ2-1; 11 bases are a match to TRBD2. The germline V gene has CDR1 MNHNS and CDR2 SASEGT. V shed 3 bases, J shed 5 bases, and the junction held 6 bases outside the gene matches. The CDR3 is 16 residues long. This chain's CDR3 is CASSDVLAGGHNEQFF. The CDR3 coding sequence is TGTGCCAGCAGTGATGTCCTAGCGGGAGGACACAATGAGCAGTTCTTC.

The chain combines TRBV25-1 with TRBJ1-2, with D possibly TRBD1 on 6 matching bases. The germline V gene encodes CDR1 MGHDK and CDR2 SYGVNS. The CDR3 extends over 14 amino acids. Trimming left V 7 bases short and J 0 bases short, with 12 bases between. In DNA, the CDR3 is TGTGCCAGCAAGGGGGGTGGGGCTAACTATGGCTACACCTTC. Protein: CASKGGGANYGYTF.

This clonotype was counted only a few times. The chain employs TRBV6-5 and TRBJ1-5; unclear D gene. CDR1 and CDR2 (germline): MNHEY, SVGAGI. The CDR3 covers 14 residues. The V gene lost 3 bases and the J gene lost 7 bases, with 13 bases spanning the gap. The CDR3 coding sequence is TGTGCCAGCAGTTATTTCGGGGTTTCGCAGCCCCAGCATTTT. This translates into CASSYFGVSQPQHF.

The chain carries TRBV6-8 and TRBJ2-1; 8 bases agree with TRBD2. Germline V gene sequence: CDR1 MNHGY, CDR2 SAAAGT. V lost 11 bases to trimming and J lost 8 bases; unmatched junction nucleotides: 8. The CDR3 is 12 residues long. The CDR3 DNA sequence: TGTGCCCACGGGCGGGAGGCCTATGAGCAGTTCTTC. The encoded protein is CAHGREAYEQFF.

This clonotype was observed a handful of times. The chain uses TRBV7-2 and TRBJ2-2; the match to TRBD1 covers 7 bases. The germline CDR1 and CDR2 sequences are SGHTA and FQGNSA. The V and J ends lost 5 bases and 4 bases, in that order; junction bases with no gene match: 10. The CDR3 covers 16 residues. The CDR3 region is CASSPVRGRSTGELFF. DNA for the CDR3: TGTGCCAGCAGCCCGGTGAGGGGGCGAAGCACCGGGGAGCTGTTTTTT.

This clonotype was picked up many times. The chain links TRBV7-3 to TRBJ1-1; TRBD1 matches 8 bases. CDR1 is SGHTA, CDR2 FQGTGA, per germline. Germline trimming cut 6 bases from V and 0 bases from J; bases unmatched to any gene: 6. The CDR3 spans 15 residues. CDR3 bases: TGTGCCAGCAGTTCGGGACAGGTAATGAACACTGAAGCTTTCTTT. The encoded protein is CASSSGQVMNTEAFF. The whole variable domain, remainder taken from reference TRBV7-3 and TRBJ1-1, is GAGVSQTPSNKVTEKGKYVELRCDPISGHTALYWYRQSLGQGPEFLIYFQGTGAADDSGLPNDRFFAVRPEGSVSTLKIQRTERGDSAVYLCASSSGQVMNTEAFFGQGTRLTVV.

In this sample, this clonotype turned up many times. V usage is TRBV7-2 and J usage is TRBJ2-4, with TRBD1 identical over 7 bases. The V gene end was trimmed by 4 bases and the J gene end by 8 bases; junction bases not matched to a gene: 8. This CDR3 region has 14 residues. The germline gives CDR1 SGHTA, CDR2 FQGNSA. The CDR3 region is CASSSRQGVDIQYF. Written as DNA, the CDR3 is TGTGCCAGCAGCTCACGACAGGGAGTGGACATTCAGTACTTC. The variable domain in full, completed from reference TRBV7-2 and TRBJ2-4, reads GAGVSQSPSNKVTEKGKDVELRCDPISGHTALYWYRQSLGQGLEFLIYFQGNSAPDKSGLPSDRFSAERTGGSVSTLTIQRTQQEDSAVYLCASSSRQGVDIQYFGAGTRLSVL.

The chain links TRBV29-1 to TRBJ1-1, with TRBD1 matching over 8 bases. Germline CDR1 SQVTM, CDR2 ANQGSEA. The CDR3 totals 13 residues. The V segment lost 3 bases and the J segment 4 bases; nucleotides outside the gene matches: 4. The CDR3 here is CSVEDRVGTEAFF. CDR3 DNA: TGCAGCGTTGAGGACAGGGTTGGCACTGAAGCTTTCTTT.

This clonotype was seen only a few times. The chain couples TRBV7-9 to TRBJ2-1, with D perhaps TRBD2 (5 bases). From germline, CDR1 is SEHNR and CDR2 FQNEAQ (reference sequence). The V end lost 5 bases, the J end lost 10 bases, and 12 bases lay between the germline ends. The CDR3 has 12 residues. The CDR3 here is CASSRSSREQFF. As DNA, the CDR3 is TGTGCCAGCAGCCGATCTAGCAGAGAGCAGTTCTTC.

In its sample, this clonotype ranks as medium-sized. The V and J genes are TRBV7-2 and TRBJ1-4; D is undetermined. This CDR3 has 15 amino acids. The V and J ends lost 0 bases and 8 bases respectively, with 13 bases between them. The germline gives CDR1 SGHTA, CDR2 FQGNSA. CDR3 bases: TGTGCCAGCAGCTTAGCGGGGAACCCGCGGGAAAAACTGTTTTTT. Translating gives CASSLAGNPREKLFF. Drawing the rest from reference TRBV7-2 and TRBJ1-4, the complete variable domain is GAGVSQSPSNKVTEKGKDVELRCDPISGHTALYWYRQSLGQGLEFLIYFQGNSAPDKSGLPSDRFSAERTGGSVSTLTIQRTQQEDSAVYLCASSLAGNPREKLFFGSGTQLSVL.

The chain couples TRBV27 to TRBJ1-1; no firm D call. CDR3 size: 15 residues. Germline CDR1 and CDR2: MNHEY and SMNVEV (reference sequence). Trimming stripped 4 bases from V and 1 base from J, with 13 bases between. CDR3 loop: CASSSRPKANTEAFF. Written as DNA, the CDR3 is TGTGCCAGCAGTTCCAGACCCAAGGCGAACACTGAAGCTTTCTTT.

The table lists this clonotype with a few counts. V is TRBV12-3 or TRBV12-4 and J is TRBJ1-4, with TRBD1 as a possible D gene (5 bases). V was cut by 3 bases and J by 6 bases, with 8 bases left in between. The CDR3 totals 13 residues. This CDR3 reads CASSFTGDEKLFF. CDR3 nucleotides: TGTGCCAGCAGTTTCACGGGGGATGAAAAACTGTTTTTT.

This clonotype came up once. V is TRBV30 and J is TRBJ1-1; no reliable D call. The CDR3 extends over 13 amino acids. V was clipped by 3 bases and J by 0 bases, with 8 bases between them. In germline, CDR1 is GTSNPN, CDR2 SVGIG (reference sequence). CDR3 coding DNA: TGTGCCTGGAGGATAGCGATGAACACTGAAGCTTTCTTT. Translated: CAWRIAMNTEAFF.

This rearrangement joins TRBV27 to TRBJ1-1; 7 nucleotides align to TRBD1. CDR1 and CDR2 (germline): MNHEY, SMNVEV (reference sequence). This CDR3 is 14 amino acids long. The trim removed 4 bases at V and 4 bases at J, leaving 6 bases unmatched. The CDR3 DNA is TGTGCCAGCAGTTGGGACAGATCGGGCACTGAAGCTTTCTTT. Translated: CASSWDRSGTEAFF.

The V call is TRBV10-3, the J call TRBJ1-2, with 12 bases identical to TRBD1. Germline loops: CDR1 ENHRY, CDR2 SYGVKD. CDR3 length: 14 residues. The V segment lost 7 bases and the J segment 6 bases; nucleotides outside the gene matches: 6. CDR3 bases: TGTGCCATCAAAGAGGGACAGGGGGCAAATGGCTACACCTTC. As protein: CAIKEGQGANGYTF.

The chain has TRBV4-2 and TRBJ2-7, with 12 nucleotides matching TRBD1. Germline values: CDR1 LGHNA, CDR2 YNFKEQ. The trim removed 0 bases at V and 6 bases at J, leaving 6 bases unmatched. The CDR3 consists of 16 residues. The CDR3 DNA reads as TGTGCCAGCAGCCAAGACTCCGGGACAGGGGGCTCCGAGCAGTACTTC. It is translated as CASSQDSGTGGSEQYF.

This clonotype was observed a handful of times. The V gene is TRBV20-1, the J gene TRBJ1-1; D call uncertain. Germline V gene data show CDR1 as DFQATT and CDR2 as SNEGSKA (reference sequence). The CDR3 extends over 14 amino acids. V lost 0 bases to trimming and J lost 7 bases, with 15 bases between them. The CDR3 protein is CSARDPKSGDEAFF. CDR3 bases: TGCAGTGCTAGAGACCCCAAATCTGGGGATGAAGCTTTCTTT.

This clonotype was counted a few times. The chain carries TRBV12-3 or TRBV12-4 and TRBJ1-1; D gene unclear. The CDR3 consists of 11 residues. Trimming cost V 7 bases and J 8 bases, with 11 bases left between them. The CDR3 nucleotides are TGTGCCAGCACCGGAGGATGGGAAGCTTTCTTT. This encodes CASTGGWEAFF.